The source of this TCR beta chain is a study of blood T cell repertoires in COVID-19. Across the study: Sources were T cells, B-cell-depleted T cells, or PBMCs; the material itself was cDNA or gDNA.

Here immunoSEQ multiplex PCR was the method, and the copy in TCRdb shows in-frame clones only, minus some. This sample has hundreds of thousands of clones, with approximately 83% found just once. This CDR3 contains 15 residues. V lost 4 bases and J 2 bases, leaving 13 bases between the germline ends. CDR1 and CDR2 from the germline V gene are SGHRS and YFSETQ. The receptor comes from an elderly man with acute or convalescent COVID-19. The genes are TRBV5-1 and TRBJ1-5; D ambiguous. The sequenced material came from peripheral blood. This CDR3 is CASSVDDGGNQPQHF. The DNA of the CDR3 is TGCGCCAGCAGCGTGGACGACGGGGGCAATCAGCCCCAGCATTTT.